This T cell receptor (beta chain) was sequenced in a study of T cell responses to AZD1222 COVID-19 vaccine. Findings of the study overall: Only a handful of AZD1222 recipients, several in all, had baseline seropositivity. Spike-wide vaccine-associated CD4 TCRs dominated at 160-218 and 743-854. Repertoire sampling occurred only after the peak T cell response.

Sequencing used immunoSEQ multiplex PCR; TCRdb keeps in-frame clones, though not all of them. The sample carries under 150,000 clones, roughly nine tenths recorded once. J lost 0 bases, V lost 0 bases, and 2 bases had no gene match. Germline CDR1 is SGHRS and CDR2 is YFSETQ. This CDR3 has 15 amino acids. Regarding this clone: Its matching antigen is unknown.

The starting material was peripheral blood, obtained on day 0 of AZD1222 vaccination. The TCR originated in an adult in good health. This chain uses TRBV5-1 with TRBJ2-7; 8 bases match TRBD2. DNA for the CDR3: TGCGCCAGCAGCTTGGAAGCGGGGGCCTCCTACGAGCAGTACTTC. It is translated as CASSLEAGASYEQYF.